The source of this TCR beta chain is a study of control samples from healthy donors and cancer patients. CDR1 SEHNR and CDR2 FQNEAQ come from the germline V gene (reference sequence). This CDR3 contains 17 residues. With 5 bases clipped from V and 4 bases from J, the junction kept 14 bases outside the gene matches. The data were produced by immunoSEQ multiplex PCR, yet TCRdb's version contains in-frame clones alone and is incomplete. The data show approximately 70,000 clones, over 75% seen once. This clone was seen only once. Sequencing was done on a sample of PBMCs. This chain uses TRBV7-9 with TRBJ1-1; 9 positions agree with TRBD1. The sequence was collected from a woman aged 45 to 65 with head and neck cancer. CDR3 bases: TGTGCCAGCAGCCCCGGGACAGGGATCTTCCTGGCCACTGAAGCTTTCTTT. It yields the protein CASSPGTGIFLATEAFF. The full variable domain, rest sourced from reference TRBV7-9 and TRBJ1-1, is DTGVSQNPRHKITKRGQNVTFRCDPISEHNRLYWYRQTLGQGPEFLTYFQNEAQLEKSRLLSDRFSAERPKGSFSTLEIQRTEQGDSAMYLCASSPGTGIFLATEAFFGQGTRLTVV.